The clone carrying this TCR beta chain was detected once. Between the trimmed V and J ends, which lost 3 bases and 1 base, there was a span of 16 bases. The CDR3 extends over 17 amino acids. CDR1 and CDR2 (germline): MNHEY, SVGEGT. The sample originates from a study of blood T cell repertoires in COVID-19. Study context: In each case, the material was cDNA or gDNA derived from T cells, B-cell-depleted T cells, or PBMCs.

Only in-frame clones appear in the TCRdb table, and some are missing; sequencing was by immunoSEQ multiplex PCR. In the table there are about 210,000 clones, 83% of which are singletons. Specimen: peripheral blood. The chain combines TRBV6-2 or TRBV6-3 with TRBJ2-4; D uncertain. The receptor's source is a man in his forties or fifties with active or convalescent COVID-19. CDR3 protein: CASSYSPGKEAKNIQYF. The CDR3 coding sequence is TGTGCCAGCAGTTATTCCCCCGGCAAGGAGGCCAAAAACATTCAGTACTTC.